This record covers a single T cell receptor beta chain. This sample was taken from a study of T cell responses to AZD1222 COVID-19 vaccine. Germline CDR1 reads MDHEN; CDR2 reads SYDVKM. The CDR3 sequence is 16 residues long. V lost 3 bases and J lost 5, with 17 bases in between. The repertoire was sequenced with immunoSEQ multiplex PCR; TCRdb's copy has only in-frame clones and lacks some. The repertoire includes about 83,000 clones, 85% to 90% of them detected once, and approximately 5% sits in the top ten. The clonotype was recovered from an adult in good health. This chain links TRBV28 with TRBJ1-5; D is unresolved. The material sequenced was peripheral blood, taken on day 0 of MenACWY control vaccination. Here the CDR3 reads CASSFSPAVGDQPQHF. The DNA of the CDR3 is TGTGCCAGCAGTTTTTCCCCCGCTGTCGGGGATCAGCCCCAGCATTTT.